This T cell receptor (beta chain) derives from a study of cytomegalovirus exposure and HLA in healthy donors. Study-level background: Counted in an early data release were roughly 87 million unique TCRs from HLA-typed donors.

13 Jbeta primers and 60 Vbeta primers were used for the PCR. The method was immunoSEQ multiplex PCR; TCRdb's version includes in-frame clones alone and lacks a portion of them. The profile shows about 130,000 clones, around 77% of them singletons. The germline CDR1 and CDR2 sequences are SGDLS and YYNGEE. The CDR3 has 15 amino acids. Trimming took 2 bases from V and 3 from J, leaving 11 bases between them. The sample consisted of PBMCs. The chain combines TRBV9 with TRBJ1-4, with D maybe TRBD1 (5 bases). The sequence derives from a man aged 50 to 59 in good health and CMV-seronegative. CDR3 protein: CASSVAAGPNEKLFF. DNA for the CDR3: TGTGCCAGCAGCGTCGCCGCGGGGCCTAATGAAAAACTGTTTTTT.